These 19 T cell receptor beta chains were all obtained from the same sample, sequenced in a study of cytomegalovirus exposure and HLA in healthy donors (TCRdb year 2017). Library preparation employed the immunoSEQ multiplex PCR assay. For the multiplex PCR, a mixture combining 60 forward primers for TCR Vbeta segments and 13 reverse primers for TCR Jbeta segments was used. TCRdb re-hosts the immuneACCESS table, in-frame sequences only. Its copies lack some clones; in the studies checked, an unresolved V gene accounts for under half of them, and the cause for the rest is not known. The sample includes over 150,000 clones, with over 70% observed a single time. Together, the top ten hold 1.4% of the sample. The sequenced material came from PBMCs. The receptors come from a woman in her twenties or thirties in good health and CMV-seropositive.

The chain uses TRBV27 and TRBJ2-7; 8 positions agree with TRBD1. The V and J ends lost 2 bases and 2 bases, in that order; junction bases with no gene match: 5. The CDR3 is 15 residues long. Germline V gene data show CDR1 as MNHEY and CDR2 as SMNVEV (reference sequence). DNA for the CDR3: TGTGCCAGCAGTTTAGAGGGGACAGGCCCCTACGAGCAGTACTTC. Its protein product is CASSLEGTGPYEQYF.

This chain links TRBV5-1 with TRBJ1-3; the D is unclear. There are 13 residues in the CDR3. The V gene lost 3 bases and the J gene lost 6 bases, with 10 bases spanning the gap. Germline V CDR1 and CDR2: SGHRS, YFSETQ. For the CDR3, the DNA is TGCGCCAGCAGCTCCGGCGGAGAAAACACCATATATTTT. Translation: CASSSGGENTIYF.

In this sample, this clone turned up once. V gene TRBV21-1 combines with J gene TRBJ2-7; the table assigns TRBD1, which was not confirmed against the DNA. TRBV21-1 is deemed a pseudogene. This CDR3 spans 16 amino acids. The CDR3 region is CASSKDSGQGDYEQYF. In nucleotides, the CDR3 is TGTGCCAGCAGCAAAGATTCTGGACAGGGAGACTACGAGCAGTACTTC.

The chain recombines TRBV19 with TRBJ2-7; 7 bases are a match to TRBD1. The CDR3 runs to 14 residues. Germline CDR1 is LNHDA and CDR2 is SQIVND (reference sequence). Trimming cost V 6 bases and J 0 bases; bases outside gene matches: 5. CDR3 in amino acids: CASRPGQNSYEQYF. Here the CDR3 DNA reads TGTGCCAGTAGGCCGGGACAGAACTCCTACGAGCAGTACTTC.

The genes are TRBV15 and TRBJ1-3; tentatively, D is TRBD1 (6 bases). The germline V and J ends were trimmed by 8 bases and 0 bases, with 14 bases remaining between them. Germline V gene lookup returns CDR1 LNHNV and CDR2 YYDKDF (reference sequence). The CDR3 is 15 amino acids. CDR3 coding DNA: TGTGCCACCCGTAGGGGGGGCTACTCTGGAAACACCATATATTTT. This sequence encodes CATRRGGYSGNTIYF.

This clone has a handful of counts. The chain joins TRBV28 to TRBJ1-5; D remains unclear. This CDR3 has 16 amino acids. The V end was cut by 1 base, the J end by 6 bases, with 16 bases between. Germline-derived CDR1 and CDR2 are MDHEN and SYDVKM. CDR3 nucleotides: TGTGCCAGCAGTTTATCCCTAGATCCGACGCTTCAGCCCCAGCATTTT. Translated: CASSLSLDPTLQPQHF.

This chain joins TRBV7-2 and TRBJ1-3, with 9 bases matching TRBD1. Germline CDR1 and CDR2: SGHTA and FQGNSA. Unmatched junction bases numbered 8, after V lost 5 bases and J lost 0 bases. The CDR3 has 17 amino acids. The CDR3 DNA sequence: TGTGCCAGCAGCACCCGGACAGGGGCAAGCTCTGGAAACACCATATATTTT. Amino acid sequence: CASSTRTGASSGNTIYF.

The chain is built from TRBV30 and TRBJ1-2, with TRBD1 identical over 9 bases. CDR3 length: 15 amino acids. The V and J ends lost 2 bases and 8 bases, in that order; junction bases with no gene match: 12. CDR1 and CDR2 from the germline V gene are GTSNPN and SVGIG (reference sequence). CDR3 nucleotide sequence: TGTGCCTGGAGTTTGTCGACAGGGGGATCGGGGGGCTACACCTTC. It codes for CAWSLSTGGSGGYTF.

A single count supports this clone. V is TRBV19 and J is TRBJ2-5, with TRBD1 identical over 8 bases. The CDR3 consists of 15 residues. The germline gives CDR1 LNHDA, CDR2 SQIVND (reference sequence). After removal of 5 bases from V and 0 bases from J, the junction contained 5 bases not matched to a gene. The CDR3 nucleotides read TGTGCCAGTAGTCCCCAGGGGGCATACCAAGAGACCCAGTACTTC. Amino acids: CASSPQGAYQETQYF.

This clone appeared a few times. The rearrangement links TRBV29-1 to TRBJ2-1; 10 bases align to TRBD1. This CDR3 region has 12 residues. The germline CDR1 and CDR2 sequences are SQVTM and ANQGSEA. V was pared by 8 bases and J by 9 bases, with 7 bases of the junction left unmatched. In nucleotides, the CDR3 is TGCAGCACGGGACAGGGGTCCGGTGAGCAGTTCTTC. Protein: CSTGQGSGEQFF.

The chain joins TRBV19 to TRBJ2-7; tentatively, D is TRBD2 (6 bases). There are 13 residues in the CDR3. Trimming cost V 3 bases and J 7 bases, with 13 bases left between them. Germline V gene sequence: CDR1 LNHDA, CDR2 SQIVND (reference sequence). DNA of the CDR3: TGTGCCAGTAGTATTGTGGGGGGAGAAGAGCAGTACTTC. Protein: CASSIVGGEEQYF.

This sequence joins TRBV4-1 and TRBJ1-2; 9 bases match TRBD1. CDR3 size: 11 residues. V was pared by 10 bases and J by 14 bases, with 11 bases of the junction left unmatched. Germline CDR1 is MGHRA and CDR2 is YSYEKL. The CDR3 DNA is TGCGCCACCCAGGGGGGACAGGGAGAAACCTTC. Protein product: CATQGGQGETF.

V is TRBV7-3 and J is TRBJ2-2; the D is unclear. The germline V gene encodes CDR1 SGHTA and CDR2 FQGTGA. The V end lost 1 base, the J end lost 2 bases, and 8 bases lay between the germline ends. This CDR3 has 15 amino acids. The CDR3 here is CASSLSPTNTGELFF. For the CDR3, the DNA is TGTGCCAGCAGCTTAAGCCCAACTAACACCGGGGAGCTGTTTTTT. Based on the CDR3 plus reference TRBV7-3 and TRBJ2-2, the full variable domain is GAGVSQTPSNKVTEKGKYVELRCDPISGHTALYWYRQSLGQGPEFLIYFQGTGAADDSGLPNDRFFAVRPEGSVSTLKIQRTERGDSAVYLCASSLSPTNTGELFFGEGSRLTVL.

The rearrangement links TRBV14 to TRBJ1-2, with D unclear. The CDR3 is made up of 13 amino acids. CDR1 and CDR2 from the germline V gene are SGHDN and FVKESK. V was shortened by 6 bases and J by 2 bases, with 10 bases between the two germline ends. Here the CDR3 reads CASSRGENYGYTF. CDR3 DNA: TGTGCCAGCAGTCGTGGAGAGAACTATGGCTACACCTTC.

V is TRBV7-9 and J is TRBJ2-5; 10 bases are a match to TRBD1. This CDR3 has 14 residues. With V trimmed by 6 bases and J by 7 bases, 8 bases remained unmatched. Germline V gene lookup returns CDR1 SEHNR and CDR2 FQNEAQ (reference sequence). CDR3 sequence (DNA): TGTGCCAGCAGTAGCCAAGGACAGGGGGGGACCCAGTACTTC. This encodes CASSSQGQGGTQYF.

The chain links TRBV7-2 to TRBJ2-7; tentatively, D is TRBD2 (6 bases). In germline, CDR1 is SGHTA, CDR2 FQGNSA. The CDR3 is made up of 13 amino acids. The V and J ends lost 3 bases and 9 bases respectively, with 15 bases between them. CDR3 DNA sequence: TGTGCCAGCAGCTTTGGGGCGGGGCATTGGCAGTACTTC. Amino acid sequence: CASSFGAGHWQYF.

The CDR3 spells CASSLLGAGDTQYF. In nucleotides, the CDR3 is TGTGCCAGCAGCTTGCTAGGGGCAGGGGATACGCAGTATTTT. The chain employs TRBV11-2 and TRBJ2-3; TRBD1 might be the D (5 bases). Germline loops: CDR1 SGHAT, CDR2 FQNNGV. With 3 bases removed from V and 6 bases from J, the gap between germline ends came to 13 bases. This CDR3 comprises 14 residues.

The V gene is TRBV6-5, the J gene TRBJ2-7, with unresolved D. Germline V gene sequence: CDR1 MNHEY, CDR2 SVGAGI. Trimming removed 7 bases from V and 0 bases from J, with 13 bases in between. This CDR3 contains 14 residues. The DNA of the CDR3 is TGTGCCAGCACAACCCCCGGGTCCTCCTACGAGCAGTACTTC. This gives the protein CASTTPGSSYEQYF.

The chain recombines TRBV9 with TRBJ2-7, with D possibly matching TRBD2 (5 bases). The CDR3 has 15 amino acids. The V and J ends lost 0 bases and 2 bases respectively, with 12 bases between them. The germline CDR1 and CDR2 sequences are SGDLS and YYNGEE. In DNA form, the CDR3 reads TGTGCCAGCAGCGTAGTACGGGGTGACCCCTACGAGCAGTACTTC. Translated: CASSVVRGDPYEQYF.